A selection of T cell receptor beta chains follows, all from one sample in a study of T cell responses to AZD1222 COVID-19 vaccine. Sequenced by immunoSEQ multiplex PCR; TCRdb stores in-frame clones only, minus some. The data show 150,000 or so clones, roughly nine tenths seen once. The sample in question was peripheral blood, obtained 28 days after the second AZD1222 dose. All receptors derive from an adult who received the AZD1222 COVID-19 vaccine. CDR3s include the opening cysteine and the closing phenylalanine or tryptophan. The D gene is left open where the match is weak. Only some rows state a clone size, as once, few, many or a class for expanded clones.

V	size	J	D	DNA	CDR3
TRBV19	NA	TRBJ2-2	TRBD2	TGTGCCAGTAGTACCGGGACTAGCGGGAGGGCCGGGGAGCTGTTTTTT	CASSTGTSGRAGELFF
TRBV5-1	NA	TRBJ2-6	NA	TGCGCCAGCAGCTCCACAGGGCACTCGCCTCGCTCTGGGGCCAACGTCCTGACTTTC	CASSSTGHSPRSGANVLTF
TRBV11-1	NA	TRBJ2-7	NA	TGTGCCAGCAGCTTAATACACTACGAGCAGTACTTC	CASSLIHYEQYF
TRBV18	few	TRBJ1-4	NA	TGTGCCAGCTCACCATTCGGAGTGAGTGCGGGACTGTTTTTT	CASSPFGVSAGLFF
TRBV28	once	TRBJ1-5	NA	TGTGCCAGCAGTTTAACGTCTACCCGCAATCAGCCCCAGCATTTT	CASSLTSTRNQPQHF
TRBV7-9	NA	TRBJ2-5	NA	TGTGCCAGCAGCTTAGGGGGGGTGTACCAAGAGACCCAGTACTTC	CASSLGGVYQETQYF
TRBV27	once	TRBJ2-5	TRBD2	TGTGCCAGCAGTCAGCGGGAGGGCCGTTGGGAGACCCAGTACTTC	CASSQREGRWETQYF
TRBV2	NA	TRBJ2-1	TRBD2	TGTGCCAGCAGAATTAGCGGGGGGAGCAATGAGCAGTTCTTC	CASRISGGSNEQFF
TRBV3-1/TRBV3-2	NA	TRBJ2-6	NA	TGTGCCAGCAGTATCCTGGGCAGATTGCCCTCTGGGGCCAACGTCCTGACTTTC	CASSILGRLPSGANVLTF
TRBV7-2	once	TRBJ2-5	NA	TGTGCCAGCAGCTTAGGGCTGGGGGGGGGCGAGACCCAGTACTTC	CASSLGLGGGETQYF
TRBV28	NA	TRBJ1-2	TRBD1	TGTGCCAGCAGTTTAGCTGGGGTGACAGGGGATCATGGCTACACCTTC	CASSLAGVTGDHGYTF
TRBV7-9	once	TRBJ2-3	TRBD2	TGTGCCAGCAGCTTAGGGTGGACTAGCGGGAGATATACAGATACGCAGTATTTT	CASSLGWTSGRYTDTQYF
TRBV21-1	NA	TRBJ2-1	NA	TGTGCCAGCAGCAAATATTCCAATGAGCAGTTCTTC	CASSKYSNEQFF
TRBV4-2	NA	TRBJ1-2	TRBD1	TGTGCCAGCAGCCAACGGCGGCAGGGGGGTGGCTACACCTTC	CASSQRRQGGGYTF
TRBV30	NA	TRBJ1-1	NA	TGTGCCTGGAGTGTTTTAAGGGCTGAAGCTTTCTTT	CAWSVLRAEAFF
TRBV19	once	TRBJ1-5	TRBD1	TGTGCCAGTACCATGACAGGGGGGAATCAGCCCCAGCATTTT	CASTMTGGNQPQHF
TRBV7-6	NA	TRBJ2-5	TRBD2	TGTGCCAGCAGCCTGGGGACGGGAGGGGAGACCCAGTACTTC	CASSLGTGGETQYF
TRBV7-9	NA	TRBJ2-7	NA	TGTGCCAGCAGCTCTAGCGTATACGAGCAGTACTTC	CASSSSVYEQYF
TRBV2	NA	TRBJ2-5	NA	TGTGCCAGCAGAGAAGAGACCCAGTACTTC	CASREETQYF
TRBV11-2	NA	TRBJ1-2	NA	TGTGCCAGCAGCCCACTTAGGCGGGATGTAAAGGGTGAGGTCTATGGCTACACCTTC	CASSPLRRDVKGEVYGYTF
TRBV7-2	NA	TRBJ1-4	NA	TGTGCCAGCAGCTTAGGGCAGAATGAAAAACTGTTTTTT	CASSLGQNEKLFF
TRBV5-4	NA	TRBJ1-1	TRBD1	TGTGCCAGCAGTTTCGGCGGGACAGGTCGAACTGAAGCTTTCTTT	CASSFGGTGRTEAFF
TRBV19	few	TRBJ1-5	NA	TGTGCCAGTAGCGGTGGCTGGGGCAATCAGCCCCAGCATTTT	CASSGGWGNQPQHF
TRBV4-1	NA	TRBJ2-3	NA	TGCGCCAGCAGCCAAGGGAGCTACAGCACAGATACGCAGTATTTT	CASSQGSYSTDTQYF
TRBV14	NA	TRBJ2-6	TRBD1	TGTGCCAGCAGCCCACAGGGGGCTGGGGCCAACGTCCTGACTTTC	CASSPQGAGANVLTF
TRBV2	NA	TRBJ2-7	NA	TGTGCCAGCACCCACTCAGGGATAGAGCAGTACTTC	CASTHSGIEQYF
TRBV28	NA	TRBJ2-6	NA	TGTGCCAGCAGTTCCTGGAGCGACTCTGGGGCCAACGTCCTGACTTTC	CASSSWSDSGANVLTF
TRBV4-1	NA	TRBJ2-3	TRBD1	TGCGCCAGCAGCCAAGGGCGGACAGGGGTGGGTACGCAGTATTTT	CASSQGRTGVGTQYF
TRBV7-9	once	TRBJ1-2	NA	TGTGCCAGCAGCACCACAGGGATCTATGGCTACACCTTC	CASSTTGIYGYTF
TRBV28	NA	TRBJ2-5	TRBD1	TGTGCCAGCAGTATGACCGGGACAGGGGCCAGACAAGAGACCCAGTACTTC	CASSMTGTGARQETQYF
TRBV2	few	TRBJ1-1	NA	TGTGCCAGCAGTCGGGGGAGTGACACTGAAGCTTTCTTT	CASSRGSDTEAFF
TRBV14	few	TRBJ1-1	NA	TGTGCCAGCAGCCCGCAGGGACTGCCTGAAGCTTTCTTT	CASSPQGLPEAFF
TRBV30	NA	TRBJ1-3	NA	TGTGCCTGGAGTTTTTCGGCAGTCTCTGGAAACACCATATATTTT	CAWSFSAVSGNTIYF
TRBV19	NA	TRBJ1-2	TRBD1	TGTGCCAGTAGTATTTCCCTCTCGGCAGGGGGCTTCTATGGCTACACCTTC	CASSISLSAGGFYGYTF
TRBV20-1	NA	TRBJ2-3	NA	TGCAGTGCTAACCCTGGGCGGGCGCAGTATTTT	CSANPGRAQYF
TRBV9	NA	TRBJ1-2	NA	TGTGCCAGCAGCGTAGGCTACGGGAACTATGGCTACACCTTC	CASSVGYGNYGYTF
TRBV7-2	NA	TRBJ2-1	NA	TGTGCCAGCAGCTTCTTCGGGGACAATGAGCAGTTCTTC	CASSFFGDNEQFF
TRBV28	NA	TRBJ2-2	NA	TGTGCCAGCAGTCGGGACGTAAACACCGGGGAGCTGTTTTTT	CASSRDVNTGELFF
TRBV25-1	once	TRBJ2-7	NA	TGTGCCAGCAGTGAATTAGGCAACTCCTACGAGCAGTACTTC	CASSELGNSYEQYF
TRBV18	NA	TRBJ1-5	TRBD1	TGTGCCAGCTCACCTACAGGGGATGCCGGTCAGCCCCAGCATTTT	CASSPTGDAGQPQHF
TRBV14	NA	TRBJ2-1	TRBD2	TGTGCCAGCAGCCAAGTAAAGGGACTATCCCTCAATGAGCAGTTCTTC	CASSQVKGLSLNEQFF
TRBV9	once	TRBJ2-5	TRBD2	TGTGCCAGCAGCGTAGCAGCTAGCGGGAGGGCCGAGACCCAGTACTTC	CASSVAASGRAETQYF
TRBV5-1	NA	TRBJ1-1	NA	TGCGCCAGCAGCTTGGGGGAGATCGGAGCTGAAGCTTTCTTT	CASSLGEIGAEAFF
TRBV6-2/TRBV6-3	once	TRBJ1-2	TRBD1	TGTGCCAGCAGCCCTAGGATCCCGGGACAGGACTATGGCTACACCTTC	CASSPRIPGQDYGYTF
TRBV5-4	NA	TRBJ1-3	NA	TGTGCCAGCAGCCCCAGGACTGGAAACACCATATATTTT	CASSPRTGNTIYF
TRBV13	NA	TRBJ1-6	NA	TGTGCCAGCAGCTTAAAAGGTGTCAGCCCTAATTCACCCCTCCACTTT	CASSLKGVSPNSPLHF
TRBV5-1	NA	TRBJ2-7	TRBD2	TGCGCCAGCGGTCCTAGCGGTACTTCTGAGCAGTACTTC	CASGPSGTSEQYF
TRBV11-3	NA	TRBJ1-6	NA	TGTGCCAGCAGCGCGGGTTGGGGTTCACCCCTCCACTTT	CASSAGWGSPLHF
TRBV2	NA	TRBJ1-1	NA	TGTGCCAGCAGCGACGCGAACACTGAAGCTTTCTTT	CASSDANTEAFF
TRBV7-9	once	TRBJ2-1	TRBD2	TGTGCCAGCAGCTTAGTCGAGGGAGGGCCTATCAATGAGCAGTTCTTC	CASSLVEGGPINEQFF
TRBV28	NA	TRBJ2-5	TRBD2	TGTGCCAGCAGCTCGGGGGGGACTAGGGGTTTTTCGACCCAGTACTTC	CASSSGGTRGFSTQYF
TRBV7-2	NA	TRBJ1-5	NA	TGTGCCAGCAGCTTAAGGGTGAAGGGGAGGGACAATCAGCCCCAGCATTTT	CASSLRVKGRDNQPQHF
TRBV2	NA	TRBJ1-1	NA	TGTGCCAGCAGTGGCCTCTGGGAGAGAAGCACTGAAGCTTTCTTT	CASSGLWERSTEAFF
TRBV7-9	once	TRBJ2-3	NA	TGTGCCAGCAGCTGGGGGTCCCCAAGCACAGATACGCAGTATTTT	CASSWGSPSTDTQYF
TRBV6-1	NA	TRBJ1-4	NA	TGTGCCAGCAGTGAAAGGCTCCTTGGGGCTGAAAAACTGTTTTTT	CASSERLLGAEKLFF
TRBV5-1	NA	TRBJ2-2	NA	TGCGCCAGCAGAGGAGTCCCCGGGGAGCTGTTTTTT	CASRGVPGELFF
TRBV30	NA	TRBJ2-7	NA	TGTGCCTGGAGTGCCCGAGGGGTCCTCTTTAAGCAGTACTTC	CAWSARGVLFKQYF
TRBV3-1/TRBV3-2	NA	TRBJ2-1	TRBD2	TGTGCCAGCAGTCCCAGACTGTCTAGCGGGGGTCCCGGCAATGAGCAGTTCTTC	CASSPRLSSGGPGNEQFF
TRBV29-1	NA	TRBJ2-3	TRBD1	TGCAGCGTTGATTATCTCCGAGGGACAGGGGGCGCGGATACGCAGTATTTT	CSVDYLRGTGGADTQYF
TRBV5-1	once	TRBJ2-7	NA	TGCGCCAGCAGCGGAAGCTCCTACGAGCAGTACTTC	CASSGSSYEQYF